This T cell receptor (beta chain) was found in a study of response to subunit inactivated influenza vaccine. TCRdb reprocessed the RT-PCR reads with MiXCR, giving one entry per CDR3 protein. The sample carries 500,000 to 700,000 distinct CDR3 sequences, less than 25% recorded once. This clonotype was recorded a few times. Its antigen is currently unknown. Trimming shortened V by 4 bases and J by 5 bases, and 18 bases separated the two germline ends. The germline CDR1 and CDR2 sequences are MDHEN and SYDVKM. The CDR3 has 16 amino acids. Study-wide results and limits: Few new T cells, the authors suggested, are recruited by each seasonal influenza vaccination.

These same records also appear under a second study, on T cells expressing NK-cell markers. That paper states: 5'RACE template switching built TCR beta cDNA with unique molecular identifiers.

The genes are TRBV28 and TRBJ2-1; D call uncertain. This receptor was taken from a man in his forties or fifties who received an inactivated influenza vaccine. The source material was CD4+ T cells sorted from PBMCs, sampled about 11 days after vaccination. The CDR3 spells CASSSSPPKSNNEQFF. As DNA, the CDR3 is TGTGCCAGCAGTTCCTCCCCGCCCAAATCCAACAATGAGCAGTTCTTC. Complete variable domain (other parts from reference TRBV28 and TRBJ2-1): DVKVTQSSRYLVKRTGEKVFLECVQDMDHENMFWYRQDPGLGLRLIYFSYDVKMKEKGDIPEGYSVSREKKERFSLILESASTNQTSMYLCASSSSPPKSNNEQFFGPGTRLTVL.